There are a few counts of the clone carrying this T cell receptor (beta chain). The antigen remains undetermined. Every donor provided one heparinised blood draw, which averaged approximately 100 mL. The data are from a study of beta chain features in type 1 diabetes. Study-level information: In age, gender and cell yields, patients were similar to healthy donors.

Sequenced material consisted of expressed TCRB transcripts (all of the isolated RNA was reverse transcribed). Clones were sequenced by immunoSEQ multiplex PCR, and TCRdb holds only the in-frame ones, with some missing. In the table there are 600,000 or so clones, over 12% of which are singletons. Study results and limitations: Moderate yet significant TCRB CDR3 shortening was seen in Type 1 diabetes patients in all four CD4+ subsets.

Germline V gene lookup returns CDR1 ENHRY and CDR2 SYGVKD. This CDR3 has 13 residues. V was pared by 0 bases and J by 4 bases, with 6 bases between. This chain links TRBV10-3 with TRBJ1-1; unclear D gene. The sequenced sample consisted of naive CD4+ T cells from blood. This clonotype was obtained from a man between 18 and 35 years old with type 1 diabetes. CDR3 loop: CAISESWGTEAFF. The CDR3 region has the DNA TGTGCCATCAGTGAGTCGTGGGGCACTGAAGCTTTCTTT.